Listed below are T cell receptor beta chains from one sample, sequenced in a study of T cells in Graves' hyperthyroidism and ophthalmopathy. One entry per CDR3 protein results from TCRdb running MiXCR on the multiplex PCR reads. Counted here are nearly 600,000 distinct CDR3 sequences, about 14% occurring once; the ten biggest clones make up less than 6%. The specimen sequenced was blood. These receptors were collected from a woman aged 30 to 39 with Graves' hyperthyroidism that later progressed to Graves' ophthalmopathy. The CDR3 runs from the conserved cysteine through the conserved F or W.

V	J	CDR3
TRBV6-9	TRBJ1-5	CASSYFQGSNRPQHF
TRBV11-2	TRBJ1-1	CASSQGQNTEAFF
TRBV20-1	TRBJ2-1	CSARLLAYNEQFF
TRBV7-9	TRBJ2-1	CASSLISSYNEQLF
TRBV7-6	TRBJ2-7	CASSLEGRWQYF
TRBV7-3	TRBJ2-1	CASSLILAIPGEQFF
TRBV19	TRBJ1-5	CASAFTLQPQHF
TRBV6-5	TRBJ2-7	CASSYEQAVGTYEQYF
TRBV7-3	TRBJ2-7	CASSPGGYLIEQYF
TRBV18	TRBJ1-1	CASSLSWNTEAFF
TRBV12-3/TRBV12-4	TRBJ1-3	CASSTPARNTIYF
TRBV7-2	TRBJ1-2	CASSLEWPNYGYTF
TRBV29-1	TRBJ1-1	CSVSYTLNTEAFF
TRBV24-1	TRBJ2-7	CATGGGQTYEQYF
TRBV4-1	TRBJ1-2	CASSQDGPTQNYGYTF
TRBV6-1	TRBJ2-3	CASKGTTTDTQYF
TRBV19	TRBJ1-5	CASSRLRDSYGNQPQHF
TRBV7-2	TRBJ2-2	CASSLAQLARELFF
TRBV27	TRBJ1-1	CASSPGSYYTEAFF
TRBV4-1	TRBJ2-7	CASSHAMDGYEQYF
TRBV4-2	TRBJ2-2	CASSQGGLRGLVNTGELFF
TRBV5-8	TRBJ2-3	CASSLGSGAGETQYF
TRBV7-2	TRBJ2-2	CASGLRVITGTGELFF
TRBV6-1	TRBJ1-5	CASSESGVQPQHF
TRBV6-1	TRBJ2-7	CASREDGSYEQYF
TRBV7-2	TRBJ2-7	CASSFPGLADEQYF
TRBV9	TRBJ2-3	CASSAWAASTDTQYF
TRBV3-1	TRBJ2-1	CASSPRTSGGGNEQFF
TRBV6-1	TRBJ2-3	CASSPLSGSLTDTQYF
TRBV29-1	TRBJ2-6	CSASGGTLSSGANVLTF
TRBV30	TRBJ1-2	CAWSGTETFALYGYTF
TRBV11-2	TRBJ2-5	CASSLGLAGQETQYF
TRBV19	TRBJ2-1	CASSIGRVREQFF
TRBV6-6	TRBJ2-3	CASSYGRESTDTQYF
TRBV7-2	TRBJ2-7	CASSAMTSGNYEQYF
TRBV27	TRBJ2-3	CASKNRVQALTDTQYF
TRBV28	TRBJ1-2	CASSRRGLARVGYTF
TRBV28	TRBJ2-1	CASRGIGWLAGVFDEQFF
TRBV2	TRBJ1-1	CASTLQQASGTEAFF
TRBV18	TRBJ1-5	CASSLATGQNQPQHF
TRBV10-3	TRBJ2-7	CAIRPGQGYEQYF
TRBV19	TRBJ2-5	CASSTSYLTGEETQYF
TRBV14	TRBJ1-3	CASSHQREAFSGNTIYF